This TCR beta chain was profiled in a study of beta chain features in type 1 diabetes. General study points: Sequencing used cDNA, and cells with high TCR expression could therefore be over-represented. When Type 1 diabetes patients were examined, their TCRB CDR3s proved moderately but significantly shorter in all four CD4+ subsets. Any HLA effect on TCRB rearrangement was left unresolved by small sub-analyses.

Central memory, naive, regulatory and stem cell-like memory CD4+ cells were sorted by CD45RO/CCR7/CD25/CD127/CD95/CD27. Every isolated RNA sample was fully reverse transcribed, so sequencing captured expressed TCRB transcripts. Assay used: immunoSEQ multiplex PCR; TCRdb lists only in-frame clones, some missing. The table lists some 150,000 clones, about 13% of them singletons. Points on this clone: Its target is unknown.

Germline V CDR1 and CDR2: ENHRY, SYGVKD. This CDR3 is 14 amino acids long. J was trimmed by 11 bases and V by 9 bases; bases with no gene match: 10. This receptor was identified in a man between 18 and 29 years old with type 1 diabetes. The sequenced sample was central memory CD4+ T cells from blood. The V gene is TRBV10-3, the J gene TRBJ1-6; 10 bases fit TRBD1. CDR3 nucleotide sequence: TGTGCCATTTCAGGGACAGGGGCTGAGCCACCCCTCCACTTT. It encodes CAISGTGAEPPLHF.